This T cell receptor (beta chain) was found in a study of memory CD4+ T cells and cytomegalovirus serostatus. Study at large: Of the healthy Belgian adults, eight or nine were CMV seropositive and 24 seronegative. Study outcomes and limitations: Of under 200 reported CMV TCRbeta sequences, roughly 67 were found in memory CD4+ repertoires.

With respect to this clone: Its antigen is unidentified.

The sort gate was single viable CD3+CD4+CD8-CD45RO+ cells for memory CD4+ T cells. Original analysis: After removing out-of-frame reads, 2,204,828 distinct TCRbeta sequences remained. The data were produced by immunoSEQ multiplex PCR, yet TCRdb's version contains in-frame clones alone and is incomplete. V and J calls and clone size are copied from that table; D and trimming were computed from the DNA. The data show 50,000 to 60,000 clones, with about four fifths seen just once and roughly 2% held by the top ten. With 6 bases clipped from V and 6 bases from J, the junction kept 11 bases outside the gene matches. The CDR3 loop spans 17 amino acids. Germline V CDR1 and CDR2: MDHEN, SYDVKM.

The sequence was obtained from an adult in good health and CMV-seropositive. The V call is TRBV28, the J call TRBJ2-1, with 13 bases fitting TRBD2. Sequenced material: memory CD4+ T cells from blood. CDR3 in DNA: TGTGCCAGCAGCGTGGGACTAGCGGGACCTAAGGGCAATGAGCAGTTCTTC. Translating it yields CASSVGLAGPKGNEQFF.